This record looks at one TCR beta chain sequence and its context. These data are taken from a study of blood T cell repertoires in COVID-19. Across the whole study: From T cells, B-cell-depleted T cells, or PBMCs came the material, which was cDNA or gDNA.

The germline V gene encodes CDR1 WNHNN and CDR2 SYGVQD (reference sequence). Trimming took 0 bases from V and 8 from J, leaving 17 bases between them. The CDR3 sequence is 16 residues long. As processed by the authors: Scientists estimated how many nucleated cells there were by amplifying reference gene primers. Measured with immunoSEQ multiplex PCR; TCRdb has only the in-frame clones, and not every one. For V, J and clone size, that table is used; D and trimming come from the DNA. The table includes about 14,000 clones, over 65% detected once. The sample was peripheral blood. The TCR originated in a boy younger than 10 with active or convalescent COVID-19. The gene calls are TRBV10-1 and TRBJ2-1; D uncertain. In nucleotides, the CDR3 is TGCGCCAGCAGTGAGTCTCGGTCCGCCCGGGTCTATGAGCAGTTCTTC. Its protein product is CASSESRSARVYEQFF.